This T cell receptor (beta chain) was identified in a study of blood T cells in healthy people across ages. Whole-study results and caveats: Long-lived and aged donors differed, with more naive CD4+ cells and higher diversity in the long-lived. A roughly linear age-dependent decrease characterized TCR beta diversity per million T cells.

This clonotype was seen more than once but under ten times. Its antigen is not known. Using a J-beta primer mix together with a sample-barcoded 5' primer, a second PCR was run for roughly 6 to 12 cycles. TCRdb ran MiXCR on the 5' RACE reads and lists one entry per CDR3 protein. The sample records approximately 780,000 distinct CDR3 sequences, more than 25% being singletons. This CDR3 is 14 amino acids long. J was trimmed by 9 bases and V by 0 bases; bases with no gene match: 4. CDR1 and CDR2 (germline): SGHNT, YYREEE (reference sequence). The sample also formed part of further work on T cells of mothers and their children.

V usage is TRBV5-4 and J usage is TRBJ2-2; 8 bases are shared with TRBD1. This clonotype originated in a boy younger than 18 in good health. The specimen sequenced was blood. The CDR3 nucleotides are TGTGCCAGCAGCTTGGACAGGGGGACGAGGGAGCTGTTTTTT. Translation gives CASSLDRGTRELFF.